These 28 T cell receptor beta chains originate from one sample sequenced in a study of regulatory T cells in long-lasting Graves disease. To make TCR beta libraries, researchers used iRepertoire HTBI primers and Arm-PCR of CDR3 regions. Via MiXCR, TCRdb re-called the multiplex PCR reads, giving one row per CDR3 protein. In the table there are hundreds of thousands of distinct CDR3 sequences, less than 25% of which are singletons. Time point in this sample: persistent/refractory GD, antithyroid drugs over 5 years with positive TRAb. Scientists built the TCR library using RNA that was extracted from PBMCs. Sequenced here: peripheral blood mononuclear cells (PBMCs), sampled when the disease was refractory, from a patient treated with antithyroid drugs. Every receptor here comes from a female donor with Graves disease.

The rearrangement uses TRBV27 and TRBJ1-6; tentative D call: TRBD1 (5 bases). This CDR3 is built from 17 residues. V lost 0 bases and J 2 bases, leaving 11 bases between the germline ends. CDR1 and CDR2 from the germline V gene are MNHEY and SMNVEV (reference sequence). DNA for the CDR3: TGTGCCAGCAGTTTATCAAGGAGGGGTCCCTATAATTCACCCCTCCACTTT. Protein product: CASSLSRRGPYNSPLHF.

On this clonotype: This may be a read error: a much more frequent sequence differs by one nucleotide. This likely comes from a read error, as the CDR3 has no conserved phenylalanine or tryptophan at its end. The chain employs TRBV6-2 or TRBV6-3 and TRBJ2-7; TRBD1 matches at 10 bases. Per germline, CDR1 MNHEY and CDR2 SVGEGT. V was pared by 2 bases and J by 6 bases, with 7 bases of the junction left unmatched. The CDR3 extends over 15 amino acids. CDR3 amino acids: CASSYLGQGQGEQYC. The CDR3 coding sequence is TGTGCCAGCAGTTACCTGGGACAGGGGCAAGGCGAGCAGTACTGC.

This clonotype was detected ten times or more. V is TRBV29-1 and J is TRBJ1-1; TRBD1 might be the D (5 bases). CDR3 length: 13 amino acids. CDR1 SQVTM and CDR2 ANQGSEA come from the germline V gene. The V gene lost 8 bases and the J gene lost 3 bases, with 16 bases spanning the gap. DNA of the CDR3: TGCAGCTTTGGGACGTCCCTTGACACTGAAGCTTTCTTT. Its translation: CSFGTSLDTEAFF.

This clonotype was detected a few times. The rearrangement joins TRBV15 to TRBJ2-7, with D hard to call. This CDR3 contains 15 residues. Germline V gene sequence: CDR1 LNHNV, CDR2 YYDKDF (reference sequence). V lost 0 bases and J 3 bases, leaving 12 bases between the germline ends. As DNA, the CDR3 is TGTGCCACCAGCAGAGATCCCGGGCCTGACTACGAGCAGTACTTC. Translation gives CATSRDPGPDYEQYF.

The chain links TRBV30 to TRBJ2-7, with D perhaps matching TRBD1 or TRBD2 (6 bases each). Trimming shortened V by 8 bases and J by 4 bases, and 12 bases separated the two germline ends. CDR3 length: 11 residues. CDR1 is GTSNPN, CDR2 SVGIG, per germline (reference sequence). The CDR3 is CAGGQEYEQYF. The CDR3 bases are TGTGCCGGGGGGCAGGAGTACGAGCAGTACTTC.

The gene calls are TRBV3-1 and TRBJ1-1; 8 bases are a match to TRBD1. The V segment lost 0 bases and the J segment 5 bases; nucleotides outside the gene matches: 8. Germline V CDR1 and CDR2: LGHDT, YNNKEL (reference sequence). The CDR3 is 16 residues long. The CDR3 nucleotides are TGTGCCAGCAGCCAAGAAAGTTCAGGGGGCTGGACTGAAGCTTTCTTT. Residues: CASSQESSGGWTEAFF.

This clonotype was found many times. The rearrangement joins TRBV10-3 to TRBJ1-5; tentative D call: TRBD1 (6 bases). Germline-derived CDR1 and CDR2 are ENHRY and SYGVKD. V was cut by 8 bases and J by 4 bases, with 15 bases left in between. This CDR3 spans 14 amino acids. The CDR3, as DNA: TGTGCCATCTCCGAAGGGGGGGCAAATCAGCCCCAGCATTTT. Amino acid sequence: CAISEGGANQPQHF.

This chain links TRBV20-1 with TRBJ2-7; D remains ambiguous. Trimming left V 0 bases short and J 7 bases short, with 16 bases between. The CDR3 extends over 14 amino acids. The germline V gene encodes CDR1 DFQATT and CDR2 SNEGSKA (reference sequence). The CDR3 protein is CSARDLIRPEEQYF. The CDR3 DNA is TGCAGTGCTAGAGATCTGATCCGACCCGAGGAGCAGTACTTC.

This clonotype was seen many times. The chain's CDR3 is CASSLRDSRPNTEAFF. The CDR3 DNA reads TGTGCCAGCAGCTTGCGGGACTCCAGACCGAACACTGAAGCTTTCTTT. The chain employs TRBV7-2 and TRBJ1-1, with a weak D call TRBD1 (5 bases). Germline V CDR1 and CDR2: SGHTA, FQGNSA. V dropped 3 bases and J dropped 1 base, with 15 bases sitting between them. This CDR3 region has 16 residues.

At least ten counts were recorded for this clonotype. This sequence joins TRBV27 and TRBJ2-7; D is unresolved. This CDR3 is built from 14 residues. Germline V gene sequence: CDR1 MNHEY, CDR2 SMNVEV (reference sequence). V lost 7 bases and J 0 bases, leaving 13 bases between the germline ends. The chain's CDR3 is CASTSTRSSYEQYF. For the CDR3, the DNA is TGTGCCAGCACCTCCACCCGGAGCTCCTACGAGCAGTACTTC.

The chain carries TRBV28 and TRBJ1-4; tentatively, D is TRBD1 (5 bases). CDR3 length: 15 amino acids. Looked up from germline, CDR1 is MDHEN and CDR2 is SYDVKM. Deletions cut 3 bases from V and 4 bases from J, with 12 bases between. In DNA, the CDR3 is TGTGCCAGCAGTTTGGGGCAGGGCTTTAATGAAAAACTGTTTTTT. Translating gives CASSLGQGFNEKLFF.

The chain uses TRBV3-1 and TRBJ2-5, with TRBD2 identical over 14 bases. Germline CDR1 LGHDT, CDR2 YNNKEL (reference sequence). J was trimmed by 4 bases and V by 4 bases; bases with no gene match: 2. There are 15 residues in the CDR3. The chain's CDR3 is CASSRLAGGPETQYF. CDR3 in DNA: TGTGCCAGCAGCCGACTAGCGGGAGGGCCAGAGACCCAGTACTTC.

In its sample, this clonotype was seen many times. The chain has TRBV7-2 and TRBJ2-7; no reliable D call. The germline CDR1 and CDR2 sequences are SGHTA and FQGNSA. The CDR3 consists of 16 residues. V shed 0 bases and J shed 0 bases, with 12 bases lying between them. The CDR3 nucleotides are TGTGCCAGCAGCTTAGCACCCGTTATCAGCTCCTACGAGCAGTACTTC. Protein product: CASSLAPVISSYEQYF.

This clonotype turned up a few times. The chain combines TRBV20-1 with TRBJ1-5, with 9 bases identical to TRBD1. From germline, CDR1 is DFQATT and CDR2 SNEGSKA (reference sequence). This CDR3 spans 17 amino acids. The J segment lost 3 bases and the V segment lost 6 bases, leaving 15 bases of the junction unmatched. The CDR3 region is CSASPPGQGFANQPQHF. For the CDR3, the DNA is TGCAGTGCCAGTCCGCCGGGACAGGGTTTTGCCAATCAGCCCCAGCATTTT.

This clonotype came up many times. The chain is built from TRBV28 and TRBJ1-1; possibly TRBD1 for D (6 bases). CDR3 length: 14 residues. Germline lookup yields CDR1 MDHEN and CDR2 SYDVKM. Trimming stripped 5 bases from V and 3 bases from J, with 13 bases between. CDR3 in DNA: TGTGCCAGCAGTCGTACAGGGTTACACACTGAAGCTTTCTTT. It encodes CASSRTGLHTEAFF.

The chain couples TRBV6-2 or TRBV6-3 to TRBJ1-5; D gene unclear. Germline lookup yields CDR1 MNHEY and CDR2 SVGEGT. Trimming cost V 2 bases and J 0 bases, with 17 bases left between them. The length of the CDR3 is 18 residues. The CDR3 DNA reads as TGTGCCAGCAGTTACCTCTCCCACAGTGTTCATAGCAATCAGCCCCAGCATTTT. It specifies CASSYLSHSVHSNQPQHF.

This chain links TRBV7-2 with TRBJ2-5; weak D call: TRBD1 (5 bases). The CDR3 consists of 16 residues. Trimming took off 4 bases at V and 3 bases at J, with 18 bases between the two ends. CDR1 and CDR2 (germline): SGHTA, FQGNSA. DNA of the CDR3: TGTGCCAGCAGCTACCCAGGGATATGGTCGAAAGAGACCCAGTACTTC. This encodes CASSYPGIWSKETQYF. The entire variable domain, with the rest obtained from reference TRBV7-2 and TRBJ2-5, is as follows: GAGVSQSPSNKVTEKGKDVELRCDPISGHTALYWYRQSLGQGLEFLIYFQGNSAPDKSGLPSDRFSAERTGGSVSTLTIQRTQQEDSAVYLCASSYPGIWSKETQYFGPGTRLLVL.

This clonotype was observed many times. V and J are TRBV12-3 or TRBV12-4 and TRBJ2-5; 9 bases align to TRBD1. The CDR3 has 14 amino acids. The V gene end was trimmed by 5 bases and the J gene end by 5 bases; junction bases not matched to a gene: 6. For the CDR3, the DNA is TGTGCCAGCAGTCGACAGGGGGGGATCGAGACCCAGTACTTC. Translated: CASSRQGGIETQYF.

The V call is TRBV5-5, the J call TRBJ2-5; no definite D call. The CDR3 sequence is 14 residues long. The V and J ends lost 0 bases and 7 bases respectively, with 13 bases between them. Germline V CDR1 and CDR2: SGHKS, YYEKEE (reference sequence). CDR3 protein: CASSLAGLQRTQYF. The CDR3 DNA follows: TGTGCCAGCAGCTTGGCTGGGTTACAAAGGACCCAGTACTTC.

The chain employs TRBV29-1 and TRBJ1-1; D gene ambiguous. CDR1 is SQVTM and CDR2 is ANQGSEA in the germline V gene. This CDR3 spans 13 amino acids. The V end was cut by 3 bases, the J end by 0 bases, with 8 bases between. The chain's CDR3 is CSVDMGMNTEAFF. CDR3 DNA sequence: TGCAGCGTTGATATGGGGATGAACACTGAAGCTTTCTTT.

This clonotype was recorded once. The rearrangement uses TRBV14 and TRBJ1-1; 7 positions agree with TRBD1. Germline V lookup: CDR1 SGHDN, CDR2 FVKESK. The CDR3 is made up of 13 amino acids. The J segment lost 7 bases and the V segment lost 4 bases, leaving 6 bases of the junction unmatched. The CDR3 region has the DNA TGTGCCAGCAGCCGACTGACAGGGAATGAAGCTTTCTTT. Its translation is CASSRLTGNEAFF. The full variable domain, in which reference TRBV14 and TRBJ1-1 provide the parts outside the CDR3, is EAGVTQFPSHSVIEKGQTVTLRCDPISGHDNLYWYRRVMGKEIKFLLHFVKESKQDESGMPNNRFLAERTGGTYSTLKVQPAELEDSGVYFCASSRLTGNEAFFGQGTRLTVV.

This clonotype was counted a few times. The CDR3 sequence: CSVEEGPKNTEAFF. The CDR3 DNA reads as TGCAGCGTTGAAGAGGGGCCGAAGAACACTGAAGCTTTCTTT. The chain employs TRBV29-1 and TRBJ1-1; TRBD1 might be the D (5 bases). Trimming removed 0 bases from V and 1 base from J, with 9 bases in between. Germline-derived CDR1 and CDR2 are SQVTM and ANQGSEA. This CDR3 is 14 amino acids long. Filled out from reference TRBV29-1 and TRBJ1-1, the complete variable domain reads SAVISQKPSRDICQRGTSLTIQCQVDSQVTMMFWYRQQPGQSLTLIATANQGSEATYESGFVIDKFPISRPNLTFSTLTVSNMSPEDSSIYLCSVEEGPKNTEAFFGQGTRLTVV.

This chain joins TRBV5-4 and TRBJ2-5, with no clear D. This CDR3 region has 13 residues. Germline-derived CDR1 and CDR2 are SGHNT and YYREEE (reference sequence). V was clipped by 1 base and J by 3 bases, with 7 bases between them. CDR3 protein: CASSLIEKETQYF. DNA of the CDR3: TGTGCCAGCAGCTTGATCGAGAAAGAGACCCAGTACTTC.

V usage is TRBV18 and J usage is TRBJ1-1, with a tentative D call TRBD1 (6 bases). CDR3 length: 17 residues. Germline CDR1 KGHSH, CDR2 LQKENI. With 1 base removed from V and 5 bases from J, the gap between germline ends came to 20 bases. CDR3 sequence: CASSPLQGVWSSTEAFF. In DNA form, the CDR3 reads TGTGCCAGCTCACCACTACAGGGCGTCTGGTCTAGTACTGAAGCTTTCTTT. The full variable domain, with the rest looked up from reference TRBV18 and TRBJ1-1, is NAGVMQNPRHLVRRRGQEARLRCSPMKGHSHVYWYRQLPEEGLKFMVYLQKENIIDESGMPKERFSAEFPKEGPSILRIQQVVRGDSAAYFCASSPLQGVWSSTEAFFGQGTRLTVV.

This clonotype was seen a few times. The V gene is TRBV6-1, the J gene TRBJ2-7; D unresolved. Trimming removed 10 bases at V and 7 bases at J, with 11 bases between. The CDR3 extends over 10 amino acids. Per germline, CDR1 MNHNS and CDR2 SASEGT. This CDR3 reads CATWAVEQYF. CDR3 in DNA: TGTGCCACTTGGGCTGTGGAGCAGTACTTC.

This clonotype was detected ten times or more. The CDR3 sequence is CASSSVMSSDSPLHF. The CDR3 nucleotides are TGTGCCAGCAGCTCAGTCATGAGTTCTGATTCACCCCTCCACTTT. The chain carries TRBV11-1 and TRBJ1-6; D remains unclear. CDR1 and CDR2 from the germline V gene are SGHAT and FQDESV (reference sequence). V gave up 4 bases and J gave up 8 bases, with 15 bases separating them. The CDR3 is 15 residues long.

The chain employs TRBV2 and TRBJ1-3; 7 positions agree with TRBD1. The V segment lost 6 bases and the J segment 0 bases; nucleotides outside the gene matches: 8. CDR1 and CDR2 from the germline V gene are SNHLY and FYNNEI. There are 16 residues in the CDR3. The CDR3 region is CASSPGQAPSGNTIYF. In nucleotides, the CDR3 is TGTGCCAGCAGCCCCGGACAGGCGCCCTCTGGAAACACCATATATTTT.

This clonotype has more than one count but fewer than ten. This chain joins TRBV29-1 and TRBJ1-4; D is unresolved. Trimming took off 0 bases at V and 0 bases at J, with 5 bases between the two ends. Germline loops: CDR1 SQVTM, CDR2 ANQGSEA. The length of the CDR3 is 14 residues. The CDR3 nucleotides are TGCAGCGTTGAAGATCAAGCAACTAATGAAAAACTGTTTTTT. It is translated as CSVEDQATNEKLFF.